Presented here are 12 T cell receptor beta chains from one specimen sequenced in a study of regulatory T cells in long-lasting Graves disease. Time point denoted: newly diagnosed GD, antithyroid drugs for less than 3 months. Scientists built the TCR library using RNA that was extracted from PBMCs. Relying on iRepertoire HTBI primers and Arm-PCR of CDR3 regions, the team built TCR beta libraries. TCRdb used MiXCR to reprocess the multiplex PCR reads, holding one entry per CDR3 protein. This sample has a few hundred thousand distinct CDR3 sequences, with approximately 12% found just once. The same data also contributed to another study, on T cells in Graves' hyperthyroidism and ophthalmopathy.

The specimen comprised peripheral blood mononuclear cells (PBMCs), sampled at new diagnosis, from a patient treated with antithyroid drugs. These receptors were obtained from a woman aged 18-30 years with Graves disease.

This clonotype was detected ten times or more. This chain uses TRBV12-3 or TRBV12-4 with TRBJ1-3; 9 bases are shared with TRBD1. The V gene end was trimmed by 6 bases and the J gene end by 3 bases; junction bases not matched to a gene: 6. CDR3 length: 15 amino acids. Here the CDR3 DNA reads TGTGCCAGCAGGCTGACAGGGGGTGGTGGAAACACCATATATTTT. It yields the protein CASRLTGGGGNTIYF.

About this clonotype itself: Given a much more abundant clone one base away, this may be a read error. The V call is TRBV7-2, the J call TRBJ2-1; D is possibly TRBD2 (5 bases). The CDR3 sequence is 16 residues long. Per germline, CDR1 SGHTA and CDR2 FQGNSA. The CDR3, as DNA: TGTGCCAGCAGCTTAGACGGGGTTAGAGTCCACAATGAGCAGCTCTTC. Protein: CASSLDGVRVHNEQLF.

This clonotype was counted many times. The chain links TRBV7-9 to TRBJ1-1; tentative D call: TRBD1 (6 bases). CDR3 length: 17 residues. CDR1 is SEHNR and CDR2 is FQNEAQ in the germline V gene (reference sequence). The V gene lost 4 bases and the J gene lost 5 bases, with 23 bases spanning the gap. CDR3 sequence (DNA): TGTGCCAGCAGCTCTCATTTCCACAGGGAGAGAAGAACTGAAGCTTTCTTT. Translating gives CASSSHFHRERRTEAFF.

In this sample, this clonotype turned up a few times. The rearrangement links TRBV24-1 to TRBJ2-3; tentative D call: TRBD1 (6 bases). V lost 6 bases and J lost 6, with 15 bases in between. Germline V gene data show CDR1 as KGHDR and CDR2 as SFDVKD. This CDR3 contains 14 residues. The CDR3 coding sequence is TGTGCCACCAGTTTAACAGGGCTAGGCGATACGCAGTATTTT. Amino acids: CATSLTGLGDTQYF.

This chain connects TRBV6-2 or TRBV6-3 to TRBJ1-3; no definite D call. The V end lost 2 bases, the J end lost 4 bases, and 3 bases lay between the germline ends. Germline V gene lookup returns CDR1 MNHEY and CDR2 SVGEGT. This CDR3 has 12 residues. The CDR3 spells CASSYDGNTIYF. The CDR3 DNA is TGTGCCAGCAGTTACGACGGAAACACCATATATTTT.

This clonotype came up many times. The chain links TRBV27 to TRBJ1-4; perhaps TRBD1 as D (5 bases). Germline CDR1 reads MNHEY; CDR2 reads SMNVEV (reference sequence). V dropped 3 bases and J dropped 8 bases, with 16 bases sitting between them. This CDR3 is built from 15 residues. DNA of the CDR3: TGTGCCAGCAGTTTGTACAGGCTCGGGGGGGAAAAACTGTTTTTT. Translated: CASSLYRLGGEKLFF.

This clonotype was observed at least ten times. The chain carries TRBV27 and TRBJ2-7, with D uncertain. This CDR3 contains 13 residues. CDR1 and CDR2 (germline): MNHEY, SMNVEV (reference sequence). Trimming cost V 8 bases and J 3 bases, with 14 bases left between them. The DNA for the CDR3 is TGTGCCAGCGGGCCATTTGACGGCTACGAGCAGTACTTC. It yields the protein CASGPFDGYEQYF.

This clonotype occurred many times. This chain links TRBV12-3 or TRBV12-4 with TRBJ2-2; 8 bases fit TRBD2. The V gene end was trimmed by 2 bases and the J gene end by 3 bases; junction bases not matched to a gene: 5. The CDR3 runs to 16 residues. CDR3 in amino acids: CASSLLGLGDTGELFF. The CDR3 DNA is TGTGCCAGCAGTTTACTGGGACTAGGGGACACCGGGGAGCTGTTTTTT.

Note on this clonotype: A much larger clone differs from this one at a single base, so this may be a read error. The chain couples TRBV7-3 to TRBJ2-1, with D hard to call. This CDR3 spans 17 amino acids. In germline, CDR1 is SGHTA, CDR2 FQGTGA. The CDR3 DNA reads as TGTGCCAGCAGTTTAAAGGGTAGAAGAAGCTCCTACAATGAGCAGTCCTTC. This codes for CASSLKGRRSSYNEQSF.

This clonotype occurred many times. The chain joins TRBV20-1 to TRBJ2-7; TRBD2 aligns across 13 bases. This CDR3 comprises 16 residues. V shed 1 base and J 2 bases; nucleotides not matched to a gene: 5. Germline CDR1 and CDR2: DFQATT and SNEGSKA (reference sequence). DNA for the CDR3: TGCAGTGCTAGAGCTACTAGCGGGAGGGCGACCTACGAGCAGTACTTC. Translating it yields CSARATSGRATYEQYF.

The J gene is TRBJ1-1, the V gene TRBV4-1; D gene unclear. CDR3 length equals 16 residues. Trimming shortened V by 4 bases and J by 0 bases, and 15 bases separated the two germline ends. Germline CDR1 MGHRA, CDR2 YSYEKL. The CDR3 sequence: CASSRHVEGLNTEAFF. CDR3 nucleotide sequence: TGCGCCAGCAGCCGCCACGTTGAGGGTCTGAACACTGAAGCTTTCTTT.

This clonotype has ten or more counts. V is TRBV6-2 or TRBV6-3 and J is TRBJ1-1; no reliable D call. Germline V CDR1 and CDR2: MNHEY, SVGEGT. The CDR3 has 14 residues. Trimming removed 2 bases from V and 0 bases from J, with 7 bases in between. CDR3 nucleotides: TGTGCCAGCAGTTACAGAACGATGAACACTGAAGCTTTCTTT. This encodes CASSYRTMNTEAFF.